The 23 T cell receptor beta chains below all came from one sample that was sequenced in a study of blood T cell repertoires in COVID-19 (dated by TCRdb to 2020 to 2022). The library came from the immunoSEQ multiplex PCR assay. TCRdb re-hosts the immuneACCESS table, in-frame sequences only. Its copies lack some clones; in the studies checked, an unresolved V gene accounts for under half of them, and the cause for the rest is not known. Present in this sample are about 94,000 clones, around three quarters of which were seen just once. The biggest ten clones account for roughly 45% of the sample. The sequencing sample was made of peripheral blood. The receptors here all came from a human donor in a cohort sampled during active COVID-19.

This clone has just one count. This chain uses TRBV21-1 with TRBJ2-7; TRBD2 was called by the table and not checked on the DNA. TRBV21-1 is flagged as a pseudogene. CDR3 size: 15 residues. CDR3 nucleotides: TGTGCCAGCAGCAAAGTCCCCAGCGGGGGCTACGAGCAGTACTTC. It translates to CASSKVPSGGYEQYF.

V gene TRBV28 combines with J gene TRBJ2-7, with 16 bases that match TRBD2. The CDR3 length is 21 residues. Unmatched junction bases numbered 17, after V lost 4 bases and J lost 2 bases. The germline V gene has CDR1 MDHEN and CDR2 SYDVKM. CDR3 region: CASSSLPLAGTSGRATYEQYF. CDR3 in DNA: TGTGCCAGCAGTTCCCTCCCCTTGGCCGGGACTAGCGGGAGGGCCACCTACGAGCAGTACTTC. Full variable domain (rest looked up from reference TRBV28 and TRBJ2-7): DVKVTQSSRYLVKRTGEKVFLECVQDMDHENMFWYRQDPGLGLRLIYFSYDVKMKEKGDIPEGYSVSREKKERFSLILESASTNQTSMYLCASSSLPLAGTSGRATYEQYFGPGTRLTVT.

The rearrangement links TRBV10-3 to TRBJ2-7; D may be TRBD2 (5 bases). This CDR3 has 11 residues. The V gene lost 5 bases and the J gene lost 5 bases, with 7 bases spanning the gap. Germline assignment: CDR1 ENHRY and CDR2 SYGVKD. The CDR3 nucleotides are TGTGCCATCAGTACCGGGAACGAGCAGTACTTC. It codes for CAISTGNEQYF.

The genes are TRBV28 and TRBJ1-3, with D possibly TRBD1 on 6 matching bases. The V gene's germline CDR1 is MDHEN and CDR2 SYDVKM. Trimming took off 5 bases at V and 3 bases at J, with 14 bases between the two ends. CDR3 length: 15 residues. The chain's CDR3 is CASSHDRLGGNTIYF. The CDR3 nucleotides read TGTGCCAGCAGTCACGACAGGTTAGGTGGAAACACCATATATTTT.

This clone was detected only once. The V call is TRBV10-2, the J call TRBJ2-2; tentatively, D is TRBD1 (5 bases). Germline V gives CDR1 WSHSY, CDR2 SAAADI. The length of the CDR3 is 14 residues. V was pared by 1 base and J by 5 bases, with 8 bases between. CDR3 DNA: TGCGCCAGCAGTGAGTTTTCAGGGACCGGGGAGCTGTTTTTT. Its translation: CASSEFSGTGELFF.

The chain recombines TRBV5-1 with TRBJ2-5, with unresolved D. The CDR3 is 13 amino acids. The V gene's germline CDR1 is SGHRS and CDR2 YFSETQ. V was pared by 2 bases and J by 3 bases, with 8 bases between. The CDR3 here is CASSFDWKETQYF. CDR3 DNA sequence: TGCGCCAGCAGCTTCGACTGGAAAGAGACCCAGTACTTC.

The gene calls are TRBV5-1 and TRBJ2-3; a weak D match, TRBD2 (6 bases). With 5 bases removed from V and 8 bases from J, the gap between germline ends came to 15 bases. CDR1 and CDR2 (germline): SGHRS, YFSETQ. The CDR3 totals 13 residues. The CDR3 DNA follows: TGCGCCAGCAGGGACGCGGGATGGGGTACGCAGTATTTT. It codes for CASRDAGWGTQYF.

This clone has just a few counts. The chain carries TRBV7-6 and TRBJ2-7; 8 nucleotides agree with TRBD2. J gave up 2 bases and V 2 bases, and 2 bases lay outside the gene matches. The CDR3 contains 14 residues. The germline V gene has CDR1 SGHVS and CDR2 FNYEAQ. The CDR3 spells CASSLTSGPYEQYF. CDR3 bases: TGTGCCAGCAGCTTAACTAGCGGCCCCTACGAGCAGTACTTC. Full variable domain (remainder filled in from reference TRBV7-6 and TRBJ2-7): GAGVSQSPRYKVTKRGQDVALRCDPISGHVSLYWYRQALGQGPEFLTYFNYEAQQDKSGLPNDRFSAERPEGSISTLTIQRTEQRDSAMYRCASSLTSGPYEQYFGPGTRLTVT.

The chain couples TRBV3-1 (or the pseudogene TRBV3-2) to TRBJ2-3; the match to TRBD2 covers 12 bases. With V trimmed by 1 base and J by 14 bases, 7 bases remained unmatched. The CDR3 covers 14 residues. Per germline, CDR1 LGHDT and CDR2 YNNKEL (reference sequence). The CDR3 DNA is TGTGCCAGCAGCCAAGGGGCTAGCGGGGGGGGCTGGTATTTT. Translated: CASSQGASGGGWYF.

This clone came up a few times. CDR3 amino acids: CASSLVGLPLDEQFF. CDR3 sequence (DNA): TGTGCCAGCAGCTTAGTAGGACTCCCCTTGGATGAGCAGTTCTTC. V is TRBV7-3 and J is TRBJ2-1; perhaps TRBD2 as D (5 bases). The V and J ends lost 2 bases and 8 bases respectively, with 16 bases between them. The CDR3 loop spans 15 amino acids. Germline assignment: CDR1 SGHTA and CDR2 FQGTGA.

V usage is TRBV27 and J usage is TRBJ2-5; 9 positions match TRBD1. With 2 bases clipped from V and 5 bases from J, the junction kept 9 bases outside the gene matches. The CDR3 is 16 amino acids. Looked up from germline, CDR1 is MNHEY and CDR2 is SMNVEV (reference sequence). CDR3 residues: CASSLVSGQGIETQYF. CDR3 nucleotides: TGTGCCAGCAGTTTAGTTTCTGGACAGGGGATCGAGACCCAGTACTTC.

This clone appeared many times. The CDR3 nucleotides are TGTGCCACCAGCGTAGTGAAGTTGTCACGTGAGACCCAGTACTTC. Protein: CATSVVKLSRETQYF. This chain joins TRBV15 and TRBJ2-5; D not resolved. Between the trimmed V and J ends, which lost 5 bases and 5 bases, there was a span of 18 bases. CDR1 is LNHNV and CDR2 is YYDKDF in the germline V gene (reference sequence). The CDR3 runs 15 residues.

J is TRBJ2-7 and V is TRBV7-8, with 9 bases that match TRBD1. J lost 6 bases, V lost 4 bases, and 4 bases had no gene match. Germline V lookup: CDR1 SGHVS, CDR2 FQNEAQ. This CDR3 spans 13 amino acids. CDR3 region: CASSSDRGGEQYF. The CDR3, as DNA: TGTGCCAGCAGCTCGGACAGGGGCGGCGAGCAGTACTTC.

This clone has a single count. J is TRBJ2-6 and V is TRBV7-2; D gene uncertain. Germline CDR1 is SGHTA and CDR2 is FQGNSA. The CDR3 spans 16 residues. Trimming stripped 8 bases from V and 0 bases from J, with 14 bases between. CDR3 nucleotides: TGTGCCAGCGGCCCCGCGGTGACCTCTGGGGCCAACGTCCTGACTTTC. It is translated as CASGPAVTSGANVLTF.

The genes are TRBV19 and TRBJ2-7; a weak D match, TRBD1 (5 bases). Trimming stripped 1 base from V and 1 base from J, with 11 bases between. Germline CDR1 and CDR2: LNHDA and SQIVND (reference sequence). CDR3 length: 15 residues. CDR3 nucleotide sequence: TGTGCCAGTAGTATAGGCAGGGTAATATCCTACGAGCAGTACTTC. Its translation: CASSIGRVISYEQYF.

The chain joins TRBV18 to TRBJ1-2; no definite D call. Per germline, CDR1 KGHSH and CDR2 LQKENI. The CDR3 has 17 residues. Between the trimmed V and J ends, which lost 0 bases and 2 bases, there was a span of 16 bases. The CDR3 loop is CASSPPFRQVSNYGYTF. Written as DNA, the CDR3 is TGTGCCAGCTCACCACCGTTTCGTCAGGTGTCAAACTATGGCTACACCTTC.

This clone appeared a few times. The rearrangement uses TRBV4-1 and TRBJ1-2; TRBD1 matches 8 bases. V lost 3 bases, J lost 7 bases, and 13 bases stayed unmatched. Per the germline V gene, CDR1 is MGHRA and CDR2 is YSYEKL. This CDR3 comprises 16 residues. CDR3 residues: CASSQHWDRHSGGYTF. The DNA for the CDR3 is TGCGCCAGCAGCCAGCACTGGGACAGGCATTCCGGTGGCTACACCTTC.

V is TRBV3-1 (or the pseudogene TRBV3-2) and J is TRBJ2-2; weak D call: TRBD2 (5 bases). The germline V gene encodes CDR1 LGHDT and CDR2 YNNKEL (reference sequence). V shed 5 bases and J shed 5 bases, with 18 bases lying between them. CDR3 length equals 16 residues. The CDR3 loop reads CASSSSFAGLTGELFF. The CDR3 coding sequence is TGTGCCAGCAGCTCAAGCTTTGCGGGCTTGACCGGGGAGCTGTTTTTT.

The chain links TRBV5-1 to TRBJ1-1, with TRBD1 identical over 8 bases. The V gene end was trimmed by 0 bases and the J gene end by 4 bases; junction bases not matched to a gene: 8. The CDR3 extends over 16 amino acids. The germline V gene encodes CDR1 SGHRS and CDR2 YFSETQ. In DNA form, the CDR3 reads TGCGCCAGCAGCTTGGCGACGGGACAGGTGGCCACTGAAGCTTTCTTT. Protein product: CASSLATGQVATEAFF.

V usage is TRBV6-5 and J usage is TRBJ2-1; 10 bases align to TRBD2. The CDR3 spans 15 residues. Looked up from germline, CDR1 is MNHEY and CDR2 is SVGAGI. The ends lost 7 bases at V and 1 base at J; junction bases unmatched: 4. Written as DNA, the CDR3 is TGTGCCAGCACCCTAGCGGGAGCTTCCTACAATGAGCAGTTCTTC. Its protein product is CASTLAGASYNEQFF.

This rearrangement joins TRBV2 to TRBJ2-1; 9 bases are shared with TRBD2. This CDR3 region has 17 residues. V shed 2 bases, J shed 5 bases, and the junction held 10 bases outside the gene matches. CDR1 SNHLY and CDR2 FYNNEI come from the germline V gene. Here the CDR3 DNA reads TGTGCCAGCAGTGAATGGGCTAGCGGGACTAACGACAATGAGCAGTTCTTC. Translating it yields CASSEWASGTNDNEQFF.

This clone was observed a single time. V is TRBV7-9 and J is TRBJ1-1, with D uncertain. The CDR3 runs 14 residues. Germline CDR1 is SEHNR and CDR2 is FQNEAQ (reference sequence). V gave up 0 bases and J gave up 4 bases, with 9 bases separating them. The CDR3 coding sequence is TGTGCCAGCAGCTTAGCGCCTCGGGGCACTGAAGCTTTCTTT. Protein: CASSLAPRGTEAFF.

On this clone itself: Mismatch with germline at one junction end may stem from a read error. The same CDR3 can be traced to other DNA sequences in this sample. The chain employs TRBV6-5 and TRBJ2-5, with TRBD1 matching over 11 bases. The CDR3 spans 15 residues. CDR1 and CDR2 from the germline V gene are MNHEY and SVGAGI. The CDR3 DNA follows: TGCGCCAGCAGTTACTCCGGGACAGGGGGAGAGACCCAGTACTTC. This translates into CASSYSGTGGETQYF.